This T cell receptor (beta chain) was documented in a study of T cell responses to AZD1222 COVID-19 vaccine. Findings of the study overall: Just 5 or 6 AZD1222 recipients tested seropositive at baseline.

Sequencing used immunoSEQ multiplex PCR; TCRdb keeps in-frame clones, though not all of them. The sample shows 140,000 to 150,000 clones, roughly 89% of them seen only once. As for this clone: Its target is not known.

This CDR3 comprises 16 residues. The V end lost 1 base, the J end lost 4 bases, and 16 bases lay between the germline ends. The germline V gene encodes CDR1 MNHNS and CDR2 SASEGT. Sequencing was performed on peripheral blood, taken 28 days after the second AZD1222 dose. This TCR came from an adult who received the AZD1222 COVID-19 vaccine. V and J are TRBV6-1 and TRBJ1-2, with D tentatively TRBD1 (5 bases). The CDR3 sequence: CASSEVYGGEAYGYTF. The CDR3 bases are TGTGCCAGCAGTGAAGTATACGGAGGGGAGGCCTATGGCTACACCTTC.